This T cell receptor (beta chain) was identified in a study of cytomegalovirus exposure and HLA in healthy donors. For the study at large: Findings of an earlier analysis included roughly 110 million unique TCR beta sequences from 200 million or so T cells.

PCR was performed using 60 Vbeta and 13 Jbeta primers. Sequencing used immunoSEQ multiplex PCR; TCRdb keeps in-frame clones, though not all of them. The profile covers 150,000 or so clones, with 65% to 85% appearing a single time and around 3.7% taken by the ten largest. Study-level results: Several top significant clusters appeared, in a later analysis, to be linked to common viral pathogens. Trimming of TCR beta V- and J-genes showed a link, identified in a later analysis, to a missense DCLRE1C variant.

Details on this clone: Its antigen is as yet unknown.

With V trimmed by 4 bases and J by 3 bases, 4 bases remained unmatched. CDR3 length: 15 residues. Germline V gene lookup returns CDR1 SGHTA and CDR2 FQGNSA. The chain joins TRBV7-2 to TRBJ1-3, with TRBD1 matching 9 bases. The material sequenced was PBMCs. The sequence came from a male donor in good health and CMV-seronegative. The CDR3 sequence is CASSSRTGDGNTIYF. As DNA, the CDR3 is TGTGCCAGCAGCTCAAGGACAGGGGATGGAAACACCATATATTTT.